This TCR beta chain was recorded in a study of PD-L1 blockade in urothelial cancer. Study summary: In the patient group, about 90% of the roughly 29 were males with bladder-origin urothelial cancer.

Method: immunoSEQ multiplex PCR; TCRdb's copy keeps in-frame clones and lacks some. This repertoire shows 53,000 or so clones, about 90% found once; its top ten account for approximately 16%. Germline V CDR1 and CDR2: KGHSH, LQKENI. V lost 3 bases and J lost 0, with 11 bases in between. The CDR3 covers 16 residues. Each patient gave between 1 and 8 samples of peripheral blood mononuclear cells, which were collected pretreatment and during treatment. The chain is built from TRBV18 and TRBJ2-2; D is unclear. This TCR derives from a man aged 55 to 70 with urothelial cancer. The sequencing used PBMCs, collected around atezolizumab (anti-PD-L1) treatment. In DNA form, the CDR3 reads TGTGCCAGCTCACCCTATGAGGCGTCGAACACCGGGGAGCTGTTTTTT. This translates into CASSPYEASNTGELFF.